The T cell receptor (beta chain) under discussion was sequenced for a study of CD8 T cells in Susac syndrome. Included as multiple sclerosis controls were treatment-naive patients who had stable or active relapsing-remitting disease. Germline CDR1 is SQVTM and CDR2 is ANQGSEA. The CDR3 covers 14 residues. V dropped 6 bases and J dropped 0 bases, with 12 bases sitting between them. Random hexamers primed reverse transcription of about 0.5 to 1 ug RNA. Multiplex PCR with immunoSEQ amplified the TCR beta CDR3 across 54 Vbeta and 13 Jbeta. Each CDR3 protein is one row after TCRdb ran MiXCR on the immunoSEQ multiplex PCR reads. Of about 140,000 distinct CDR3 sequences in the sample, 90% to 95% are singletons; the top ten hold around 0.11%.

The origin of this receptor is a human donor with multiple sclerosis. Sample: CD4+ T cells from PBMCs. The genes are TRBV29-1 and TRBJ2-1, with D possibly matching TRBD2 (6 bases). CDR3 in amino acids: CSVRPGGSYNEQFF. The CDR3 DNA reads TGCAGCGTGCGCCCCGGGGGCTCCTACAATGAGCAGTTCTTC.